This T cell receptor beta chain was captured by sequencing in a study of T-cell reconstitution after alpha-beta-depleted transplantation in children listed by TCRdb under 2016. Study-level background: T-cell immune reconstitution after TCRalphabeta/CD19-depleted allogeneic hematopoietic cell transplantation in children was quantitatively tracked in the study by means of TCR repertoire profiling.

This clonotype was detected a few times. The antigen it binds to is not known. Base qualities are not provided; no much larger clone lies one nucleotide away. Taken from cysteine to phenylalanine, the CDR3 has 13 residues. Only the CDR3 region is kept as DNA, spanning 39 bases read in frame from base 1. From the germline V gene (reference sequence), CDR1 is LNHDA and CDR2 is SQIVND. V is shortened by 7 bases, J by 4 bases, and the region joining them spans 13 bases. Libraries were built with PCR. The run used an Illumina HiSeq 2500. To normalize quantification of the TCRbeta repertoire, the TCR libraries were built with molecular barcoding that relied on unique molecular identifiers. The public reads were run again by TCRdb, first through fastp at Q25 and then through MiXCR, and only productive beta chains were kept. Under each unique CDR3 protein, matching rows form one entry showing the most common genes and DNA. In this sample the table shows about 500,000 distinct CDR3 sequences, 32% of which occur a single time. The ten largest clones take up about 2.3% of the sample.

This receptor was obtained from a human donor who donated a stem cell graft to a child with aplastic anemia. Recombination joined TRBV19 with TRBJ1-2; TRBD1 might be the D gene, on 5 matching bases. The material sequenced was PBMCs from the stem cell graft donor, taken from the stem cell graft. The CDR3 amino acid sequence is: CASKVTGFYGYTF. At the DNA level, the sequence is TGTGCCAGTAAGGTCACAGGATTCTATGGCTACACCTTC.